This TCR beta chain derives from a study of vaccination effects on CD4 cells after COVID-19. About this clone itself: Its antigen is unknown.

Cultured cells yielded isolated CD4+ T cells after 10 days. This table comes from immunoSEQ multiplex PCR, and its TCRdb copy is limited to in-frame clones, with some not included. This sample has roughly 68,000 clones, with more than 60% found just once. Losses at the gene ends were 2 bases for V and 5 bases for J; bases not matched to a gene: 6. CDR1 is SEHNR, CDR2 FQNEAQ, per germline (reference sequence). The CDR3 extends over 15 amino acids. The sequencing here drew on CD4+ T cells from PBMCs cultured without peptide, taken before COVID-19 vaccination. The gene calls are TRBV7-9 and TRBJ2-5; TRBD2 agrees at 9 bases. The TCR originated in a human donor who had a prior SARS-CoV-2 infection. The CDR3 coding sequence is TGTGCCAGCAGCTTAAGGCGGGAGGGCCATGAGACCCAGTACTTC. Translated, it gives CASSLRREGHETQYF.